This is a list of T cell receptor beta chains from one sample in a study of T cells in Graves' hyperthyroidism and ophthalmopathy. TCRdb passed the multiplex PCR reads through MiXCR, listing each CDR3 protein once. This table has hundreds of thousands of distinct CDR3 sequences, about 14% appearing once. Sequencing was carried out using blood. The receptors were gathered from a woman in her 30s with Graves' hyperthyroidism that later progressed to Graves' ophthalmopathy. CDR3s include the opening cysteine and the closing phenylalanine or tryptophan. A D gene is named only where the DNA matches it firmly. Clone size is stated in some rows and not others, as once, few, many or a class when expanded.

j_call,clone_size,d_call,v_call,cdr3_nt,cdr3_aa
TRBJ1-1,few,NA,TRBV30,TGTGCCTGGAACCAGGGGCGGGGGGTTGCTTTCTTT,CAWNQGRGVAFF
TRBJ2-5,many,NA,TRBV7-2,TGTGCCAGCAGCTTAGGGGACGCGCCCCAAGAGACCCAGTACTTC,CASSLGDAPQETQYF
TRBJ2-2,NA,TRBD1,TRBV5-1,TGCGCCAGCACCCACGACTTTGACAGGGACCCACCCGGGGAGCTGTTTTTT,CASTHDFDRDPPGELFF
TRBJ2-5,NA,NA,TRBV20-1,TGCAGTGCTAGAAAGGGCTTCCCCTACTGGAGCTCCCAAGAGACCCAGTACTTC,CSARKGFPYWSSQETQYF
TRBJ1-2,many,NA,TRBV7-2,TGTGCCAGCAGCTTAAATGGGGTGGGGGTTAACTATGGCTACACCTTC,CASSLNGVGVNYGYTF
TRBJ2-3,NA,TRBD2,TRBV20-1,TGCAGTGCTAGACCCAGCGGGGAGGGGGATACGCAGTATTTT,CSARPSGEGDTQYF
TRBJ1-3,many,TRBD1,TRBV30,TGTGCCTGGAGTGTACAAAGGGGGCATGGAAACACCATATATTTT,CAWSVQRGHGNTIYF
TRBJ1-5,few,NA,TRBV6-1,TGTGCCAGCAGTAGGGGCGTCCCGTCCGGCAATCAGCCCCAGCATTTT,CASSRGVPSGNQPQHF
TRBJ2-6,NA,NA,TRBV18,TGTGCCAGCTCACCGCCCTCATGGGTATCTGGGGCCAACGTCCTGACTTTC,CASSPPSWVSGANVLTF
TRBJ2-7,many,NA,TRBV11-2,TGTGCCAGCAGCGGGTTGGGAGGGCAGGGGAACAACGAGCAGTACTTC,CASSGLGGQGNNEQYF
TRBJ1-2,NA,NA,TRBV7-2,TGTGCCAGCAGCTCCGCAGGGTGGGATGGCTACACCTTC,CASSSAGWDGYTF
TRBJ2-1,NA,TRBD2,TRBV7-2,TGTGCCAGCAGCTTAGCGGGAGGGAACTACAATAAGCAGTTCTTC,CASSLAGGNYNKQFF
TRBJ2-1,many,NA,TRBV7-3,TGTGCCAGCAGCTTACCTAGCGATTCCATCGAGCAGTTCTTC,CASSLPSDSIEQFF
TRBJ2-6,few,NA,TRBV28,TGTGCCAGCAGAGACAGTGCGGGCTCTGGGGCCAACGTCCTGACTTTC,CASRDSAGSGANVLTF
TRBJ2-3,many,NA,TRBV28,TGTGCCAGCAGCTTTAGGTTCGGGAGTCTCGGGGATACGCAGTATTTT,CASSFRFGSLGDTQYF
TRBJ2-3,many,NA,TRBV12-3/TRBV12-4,TGTGCCAGCAGTTCATCGCGGGGGGACAGGTTGACTAGGTCAGATACGCAGTATTTT,CASSSSRGDRLTRSDTQYF
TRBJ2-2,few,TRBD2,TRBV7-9,TGTGCCAGCAGCTTAGGCCTAGCGGCGAACACCGGGGAGCTGTTTTTT,CASSLGLAANTGELFF
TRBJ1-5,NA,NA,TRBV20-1,TGCAGTGCTAGAGATGGGGCAGGCCTACCCAATCAGCCCCAGCATTTT,CSARDGAGLPNQPQHF
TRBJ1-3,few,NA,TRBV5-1,TGCGCCAGCAGCTTGGAGGGCAACTCTGGAAACACCATATATTTT,CASSLEGNSGNTIYF
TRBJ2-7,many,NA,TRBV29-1,TGCAGCGTTGAGGGGGACTTCTACGAGCAGTACTTC,CSVEGDFYEQYF
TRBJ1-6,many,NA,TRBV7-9,TGTGCCAGCAGCTTAGGGGTTAGTTCACCCCTCCACTTT,CASSLGVSSPLHF
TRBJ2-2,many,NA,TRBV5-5,TGTGCCAGCAGCTTAACGGGGCTCAACACCGGGGAGCTGTTTTTT,CASSLTGLNTGELFF
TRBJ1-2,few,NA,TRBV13,TGTGCCAGCAGCATTTGGGACAACGGCTACACCTTC,CASSIWDNGYTF
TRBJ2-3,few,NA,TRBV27,TGTGCCAGCAGTTTATCGGCTACGGGGGTTAGCACAGATACGCAGTATTTT,CASSLSATGVSTDTQYF
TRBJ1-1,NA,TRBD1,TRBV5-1,TGCGCCAGCAGCTTGGAAGGGACAGCGAACACTGAATCTTTCTTT,CASSLEGTANTESFF
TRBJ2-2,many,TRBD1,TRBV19,TGTGCCAGTAGTATGGGGACAGCGAACACCGGGGAGCTGTTTTTT,CASSMGTANTGELFF
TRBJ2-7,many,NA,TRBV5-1,TGCGCCAGCAGCTTGCTAGCGCAAAGCTCCTACGAGCAGTACTTC,CASSLLAQSSYEQYF
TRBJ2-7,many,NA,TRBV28,TGTGCCAGCAACTCCCAGACGGGGAGGTCAGGGGGAGGCTACGAGCAGTACTTC,CASNSQTGRSGGGYEQYF
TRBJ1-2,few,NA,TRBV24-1,TGTGCCACCAGTGGTGGCCGCCTAAACTATGGCTACACCTTC,CATSGGRLNYGYTF
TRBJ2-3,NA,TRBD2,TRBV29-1,TGCAGCGTTCTAGCGGAAAGCACAGATACGCAGTATTTT,CSVLAESTDTQYF
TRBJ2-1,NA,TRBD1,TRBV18,TGTGCCAGCACCCAAGAACAGGGGGCCTCCAATGAGCAGTTCTTC,CASTQEQGASNEQFF
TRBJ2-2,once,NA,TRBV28,TGTGCCAGCAGTTCCGACACCATACCCGGGGAGCTGTTTTTT,CASSSDTIPGELFF
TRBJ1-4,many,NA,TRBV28,TGTGCCAGCAGCCGAACCGGGACCGCAACTAATGAAAAACTGTTTTTT,CASSRTGTATNEKLFF